These 26 T cell receptor beta chains share one sample of origin, sequenced in a study of technical replicates of blood from a few donors. Only in-frame clones appear in the TCRdb table, and some are missing; sequencing was by immunoSEQ multiplex PCR. This table holds 65,000 to 80,000 clones, 96% found once. Sequenced: T cells isolated from PBMCs. The receptors come from a human donor in good health.

This chain connects TRBV15 to TRBJ1-5; D remains ambiguous. This CDR3 spans 13 amino acids. CDR1 and CDR2 from the germline V gene are LNHNV and YYDKDF (reference sequence). Trimming removed 8 bases at V and 7 bases at J, with 15 bases between. CDR3 in amino acids: CATSVEVRQPQHF. The CDR3 nucleotides are TGTGCCACCTCGGTAGAGGTTCGCCAGCCCCAGCATTTT.

This sequence joins TRBV2 and TRBJ2-4; D gene ambiguous. The germline V gene has CDR1 SNHLY and CDR2 FYNNEI. V lost 3 bases to trimming and J lost 0 bases, with 6 bases between them. This CDR3 comprises 14 residues. As DNA, the CDR3 is TGTGCCAGCAGTGATTCGGGAGCCAAAAACATTCAGTACTTC. It is translated as CASSDSGAKNIQYF.

V usage is TRBV6-5 and J usage is TRBJ1-2; D is unclear. V was trimmed by 4 bases and J by 6 bases, leaving 9 bases between them. This CDR3 has 12 amino acids. Germline CDR1 MNHEY, CDR2 SVGAGI. The CDR3 bases are TGTGCCAGCAGTTTAACGGGTCATGGCTACACCTTC. Translated: CASSLTGHGYTF.

This clone was seen once. The CDR3 DNA sequence: TGTGCCTGTTACAGGGTCCGGGGCTACACCTTC. As protein: CACYRVRGYTF. The gene calls are TRBV30 and TRBJ1-2; tentatively, D is TRBD1 (6 bases). CDR3 size: 11 residues. Germline-derived CDR1 and CDR2 are GTSNPN and SVGIG (reference sequence). V was pared by 6 bases and J by 8 bases, with 13 bases between.

In its sample, this clone was seen once. The chain has TRBV7-2 and TRBJ1-2; D may be TRBD1 (6 bases). The CDR3 extends over 15 amino acids. Deletions cut 5 bases from V and 4 bases from J, with 17 bases between. CDR1 and CDR2 from the germline V gene are SGHTA and FQGNSA. This chain's CDR3 is CASSPWTEVVYGYTF. The CDR3 region has the DNA TGTGCCAGCAGCCCTTGGACAGAGGTCGTCTATGGCTACACCTTC.

The chain joins TRBV19 to TRBJ2-1; 13 bases match TRBD2. This CDR3 region has 16 residues. CDR1 and CDR2 (germline): LNHDA, SQIVND (reference sequence). Trimming removed 6 bases from V and 0 bases from J; junction bases left unmatched: 2. CDR3 DNA: TGTGCCAGTAGCGGACTAGCGGGAGACTCCTACAATGAGCAGTTCTTC. Translation: CASSGLAGDSYNEQFF.

The V call is TRBV7-2, the J call TRBJ2-2; the D gene is possibly TRBD2 (6 bases). Germline assignment: CDR1 SGHTA and CDR2 FQGNSA. This CDR3 contains 13 residues. With 6 bases removed from V and 10 bases from J, the gap between germline ends came to 15 bases. The CDR3 nucleotides are TGTGCCAGCAGATTGGGACTCTCGGAGGAGCTGTTTTTT. This encodes CASRLGLSEELFF.

The chain couples TRBV19 to TRBJ2-7, with TRBD1 matching 7 bases. The CDR3 covers 15 residues. Per germline, CDR1 LNHDA and CDR2 SQIVND (reference sequence). V shed 5 bases, J shed 0 bases, and the junction held 7 bases outside the gene matches. CDR3: CASSRLWDSSYEQYF. The CDR3 DNA reads TGTGCCAGTAGTCGTCTTTGGGACAGCTCCTACGAGCAGTACTTC.

V usage is TRBV5-1 and J usage is TRBJ2-7, with 7 bases fitting TRBD2. Germline CDR1 and CDR2: SGHRS and YFSETQ. This CDR3 is 14 amino acids long. Germline trimming cut 4 bases from V and 1 base from J; bases unmatched to any gene: 5. The CDR3 DNA is TGCGCCAGCAGCATGAGCGGGGTTTCCTACGAGCAGTACTTC. Translating gives CASSMSGVSYEQYF.

This clone came up once. This sequence joins TRBV19 and TRBJ2-1; TRBD1 is a possible D gene (6 bases). This CDR3 comprises 15 residues. V lost 2 bases and J lost 3, with 11 bases in between. Germline V lookup: CDR1 LNHDA, CDR2 SQIVND (reference sequence). The CDR3 bases are TGTGCCAGTAGTATATCCACAGGGAGCTACAATGAGCAGTTCTTC. This codes for CASSISTGSYNEQFF.

This chain links TRBV30 with TRBJ1-2, with 7 nucleotides matching TRBD1. This CDR3 has 14 residues. Germline V lookup: CDR1 GTSNPN, CDR2 SVGIG (reference sequence). V lost 5 bases to trimming and J lost 0 bases; unmatched junction nucleotides: 6. The DNA of the CDR3 is TGTGCCTGGGACGGACAGGAAACTAACTATGGCTACACCTTC. This sequence encodes CAWDGQETNYGYTF. Complete variable domain (other parts from reference TRBV30 and TRBJ1-2): SQTIHQWPATLVQPVGSPLSLECTVEGTSNPNLYWYRQAAGRGLQLLFYSVGIGQISSEVPQNLSASRPQDRQFILSSKKLLLSDSGFYLCAWDGQETNYGYTFGSGTRLTVV.

The chain combines TRBV28 with TRBJ2-5, with TRBD1 matching 7 bases. In germline, CDR1 is MDHEN, CDR2 SYDVKM. J gave up 1 base and V 2 bases, and 1 base lay outside the gene matches. This CDR3 comprises 14 residues. Here the CDR3 DNA reads TGTGCCAGCAGTTTAGGACAGGTCCAAGAGACCCAGTACTTC. Amino acids: CASSLGQVQETQYF.

V gene TRBV9 combines with J gene TRBJ2-1; TRBD2 matches 7 bases. Looked up from germline, CDR1 is SGDLS and CDR2 is YYNGEE. There are 17 residues in the CDR3. After removal of 4 bases from V and 5 bases from J, the junction contained 15 bases not matched to a gene. CDR3 coding DNA: TGTGCCAGCAGCCACAGTAGGAACTCAGCGGGACACAATGAGCAGTTCTTC. Protein sequence: CASSHSRNSAGHNEQFF.

The chain has TRBV2 and TRBJ1-1, with D unresolved. The V and J ends lost 6 bases and 1 base respectively, with 12 bases between them. Germline-derived CDR1 and CDR2 are SNHLY and FYNNEI. The CDR3 spans 14 residues. Here the CDR3 reads CASRPSGENTEAFF. The CDR3 nucleotides are TGTGCCAGCAGACCTTCGGGAGAGAACACTGAAGCTTTCTTT.

This clone was counted a single time. The junction shows a germline mismatch at one end, possibly a read error. The chain links TRBV6-5 to TRBJ1-2; perhaps TRBD1 as D (6 bases). Germline CDR1 MNHEY, CDR2 SVGAGI. CDR3 length equals 13 residues. CDR3 residues: CASSRGTLRESSF. In DNA form, the CDR3 reads TGTGCCAGCAGCCGTGGGACACTGCGAGAGAGCTCCTTC.

The genes are TRBV4-1 and TRBJ1-5; 8 nucleotides agree with TRBD1. The V gene's germline CDR1 is MGHRA and CDR2 YSYEKL. The junction had 6 bases not matched to a gene; V was cut back by 2 bases and J by 9 bases. The CDR3 loop spans 14 amino acids. The CDR3 DNA is TGCGCCAGCAGCCAACAAACAGGGGGGAGGCCCCAGCATTTT. It specifies CASSQQTGGRPQHF.

CDR3 residues: CASRSDSYEQYF. The CDR3 nucleotides are TGTGCCAGCAGATCAGACTCCTACGAGCAGTACTTC. The chain carries TRBV28 and TRBJ2-7; the D is unclear. With 6 bases removed from V and 0 bases from J, the gap between germline ends came to 6 bases. The CDR3 is 12 residues long. The V gene's germline CDR1 is MDHEN and CDR2 SYDVKM.

The chain combines TRBV10-2 with TRBJ1-5, with 8 bases aligning to TRBD1. Germline lookup yields CDR1 WSHSY and CDR2 SAAADI. With 4 bases clipped from V and 7 bases from J, the junction kept 3 bases outside the gene matches. This CDR3 region has 13 residues. CDR3 nucleotides: TGCGCCAGCAGTGGAGACAGGGGCCAGCCCCAGCATTTT. This codes for CASSGDRGQPQHF.

A single count supports this clone. This chain links TRBV7-2 with TRBJ2-1, with 10 bases matching TRBD2. CDR1 SGHTA and CDR2 FQGNSA come from the germline V gene. The CDR3 consists of 17 residues. V shed 3 bases, J shed 7 bases, and the junction held 12 bases outside the gene matches. Here the CDR3 DNA reads TGTGCCAGCAGCTTCATAGCGGGAGGTAATTGGCATAATGAGCAGTTCTTC. It encodes CASSFIAGGNWHNEQFF.

The gene calls are TRBV5-1 and TRBJ1-2, with no clear D. CDR3 length: 17 residues. CDR1 and CDR2 (germline): SGHRS, YFSETQ. V was trimmed by 2 bases and J by 4 bases, leaving 21 bases between them. This CDR3 reads CASSLLPGAGPLYGYTF. In nucleotides, the CDR3 is TGCGCCAGCAGCTTACTCCCGGGAGCCGGCCCCCTCTATGGCTACACCTTC.

The gene calls are TRBV29-1 and TRBJ1-4, with D perhaps TRBD1 (5 bases). The ends were cut back, 5 bases at V and 5 bases at J, with 15 bases in the middle. Germline V lookup: CDR1 SQVTM, CDR2 ANQGSEA. CDR3 size: 14 residues. CDR3: CSVNAGKGNEKLFF. CDR3 nucleotides: TGCAGCGTTAATGCAGGGAAAGGGAATGAAAAACTGTTTTTT.

This clone was recorded a few times. The rearrangement joins TRBV6-4 to TRBJ2-1; 12 bases align to TRBD2. J gave up 4 bases and V 2 bases, and 0 bases lay outside the gene matches. This CDR3 contains 15 residues. Germline-derived CDR1 and CDR2 are MRHNA and SNTAGT. Here the CDR3 reads CASSDGTSGYNEQFF. CDR3 bases: TGTGCCAGCAGTGACGGGACTAGCGGGTACAATGAGCAGTTCTTC.

This chain links TRBV5-4 with TRBJ1-2; TRBD1 aligns across 7 bases. This CDR3 comprises 17 residues. V shed 2 bases, J shed 3 bases, and the junction held 13 bases outside the gene matches. Germline loops: CDR1 SGHNT, CDR2 YYREEE (reference sequence). The CDR3 DNA sequence: TGTGCCAGCAGCTTTACCAGGACAGGCTGGTTTGACTATGGCTACACCTTC. Encoded protein: CASSFTRTGWFDYGYTF.

The CDR3 nucleotides are TGTGCCAGCAGCCAAGACAGGGAATTAAGCGAGCAGTACTTC. Residues: CASSQDRELSEQYF. This chain links TRBV14 with TRBJ2-7, with D maybe TRBD1 (5 bases). The CDR3 is 14 amino acids. Trimming removed 0 bases from V and 6 bases from J, with 12 bases in between. The germline V gene has CDR1 SGHDN and CDR2 FVKESK. The full variable domain, with the rest looked up from reference TRBV14 and TRBJ2-7, is EAGVTQFPSHSVIEKGQTVTLRCDPISGHDNLYWYRRVMGKEIKFLLHFVKESKQDESGMPNNRFLAERTGGTYSTLKVQPAELEDSGVYFCASSQDRELSEQYFGPGTRLTVT.

This clone appeared a single time. This rearrangement joins TRBV11-3 to TRBJ1-2, with 7 bases matching TRBD1. CDR3 size: 13 residues. Germline loops: CDR1 SGHNT, CDR2 YENEEA. The V and J ends lost 3 bases and 8 bases, in that order; junction bases with no gene match: 6. The CDR3 region is CASSFPGTVGYTF. The CDR3 region has the DNA TGTGCCAGCAGCTTTCCGGGGACAGTCGGCTACACCTTC.

The rearrangement joins TRBV4-1 to TRBJ2-2; a weak D match, TRBD2 (6 bases). V was trimmed by 4 bases and J by 6 bases, leaving 21 bases between them. There are 17 residues in the CDR3. Germline V gives CDR1 MGHRA, CDR2 YSYEKL. This chain's CDR3 is CASSPPRLGGSPGELFF. CDR3 in DNA: TGCGCCAGCAGCCCCCCTCGCTTGGGGGGATCCCCCGGGGAGCTGTTTTTT.